Below are 14 T cell receptor beta chains sequenced from a single sample in a study of blood T cell repertoires in COVID-19 (dated by TCRdb to about 2020). Library creation used the immunoSEQ multiplex PCR assay. The source is immuneACCESS, and TCRdb retained only in-frame sequences with V and J called. Part of the clones is not carried over; for the studies checked, unresolved V genes explain less than half of this, and the remainder is unexplained. The sample contains approximately 150,000 clones, over 80% of them found a single time. Together, the top ten hold 6.2% of the sample. Sequenced: PBMCs or T cells enriched from blood (not recorded which). These receptors originate from a woman aged 40 to 55 who had recovered from COVID-19.

The chain combines TRBV19 with TRBJ2-7; 7 nucleotides match TRBD2. The V and J ends lost 10 bases and 8 bases, in that order; junction bases with no gene match: 14. CDR3 size: 13 residues. CDR1 and CDR2 from the germline V gene are LNHDA and SQIVND (reference sequence). CDR3 nucleotide sequence: TGTGCCACGAATGGGGGGGATTCTCGAAAGCAGTACTTC. Its protein is CATNGGDSRKQYF.

By share, this clone counts as medium-sized. Different DNA sequences within this sample yield the same CDR3. The rearrangement joins TRBV7-7 to TRBJ2-5; a possible D gene is TRBD1 (6 bases). CDR1 and CDR2 from the germline V gene are SSHAT and FNYEAQ (reference sequence). The CDR3 runs to 15 residues. Deletions cut 1 base from V and 2 bases from J, with 11 bases between. CDR3: CASSLGGGLQETQYF. The CDR3 bases are TGTGCCAGCAGCTTAGGTGGGGGCCTTCAAGAGACCCAGTACTTC. The entire variable domain, with the rest obtained from reference TRBV7-7 and TRBJ2-5, is as follows: GAGVSQSPRYKVTKRGQDVTLRCDPISSHATLYWYQQALGQGPEFLTYFNYEAQPDKSGLPSDRFSAERPEGSISTLTIQRTEQRDSAMYRCASSLGGGLQETQYFGPGTRLLVL.

This clone was counted between two and nine times. The chain has TRBV4-1 and TRBJ2-7; 10 bases agree with TRBD2. Looked up from germline, CDR1 is MGHRA and CDR2 is YSYEKL. J lost 2 bases, V lost 6 bases, and 4 bases had no gene match. This CDR3 has 14 amino acids. The chain's CDR3 is CASSGSGGAYEQYF. In DNA, the CDR3 is TGCGCCAGCAGTGGAAGCGGGGGGGCCTACGAGCAGTACTTC.

This clone was observed a single time. It is unclear where the CDR3 begins or ends on the DNA, so no DNA is shown, and the CDR3 is as TCRdb lists it. The genes are TRBV21-1 and TRBJ2-2; the D segment call TRBD2 is taken from the table without a DNA check. TRBV21-1 is termed a pseudogene. With termini counted, the CDR3 has 18 amino acids. CDR3 residues: CASSTGVAGGTNTGELFF.

The chain has TRBV24-1 and TRBJ1-3; 9 nucleotides line up with TRBD1. CDR3 length: 17 amino acids. Trimming at V came to 4 bases and at J to 0 bases, leaving 6 bases not matched to a gene. Germline V gene sequence: CDR1 KGHDR, CDR2 SFDVKD. The CDR3 spells CATSDGTGKSSGNTIYF. CDR3 coding DNA: TGTGCCACCAGTGACGGGACAGGGAAGAGCTCTGGAAACACCATATATTTT.

The chain couples TRBV6-6 to TRBJ1-4; TRBD1 might be the D (6 bases). Per the germline V gene, CDR1 is MNHNY and CDR2 is SVGAGI (reference sequence). Trimming left V 5 bases short and J 2 bases short, with 18 bases between. The CDR3 loop spans 17 amino acids. CDR3 sequence (DNA): TGTGCCAGCAGTCGAGGGGGGGTAGGGACGACTAATGAAAAACTGTTTTTT. The encoded protein is CASSRGGVGTTNEKLFF.

V usage is TRBV4-1 and J usage is TRBJ1-2; D unclear. Per germline, CDR1 MGHRA and CDR2 YSYEKL. This CDR3 is 13 amino acids long. The V end was cut by 1 base, the J end by 2 bases, with 5 bases between. CDR3 sequence reads: CASSQAGNYGYTF. The CDR3 nucleotides read TGCGCCAGCAGCCAAGCGGGAAACTATGGCTACACCTTC.

The rearrangement joins TRBV2 to TRBJ1-1; D is unclear. The V end lost 2 bases, the J end lost 1 base, and 17 bases lay between the germline ends. Germline assignment: CDR1 SNHLY and CDR2 FYNNEI. The CDR3 contains 17 residues. The CDR3 loop is CASSESPFYPGNTEAFF. CDR3 bases: TGTGCCAGCAGTGAATCTCCCTTTTACCCGGGGAACACTGAAGCTTTCTTT.

CDR3 protein: CASTGVSRTDTQYF. The CDR3 DNA reads TGTGCCAGCACAGGGGTTTCCCGCACAGATACGCAGTATTTT. This sequence joins TRBV27 and TRBJ2-3; tentatively, D is TRBD1 (6 bases). The CDR3 length is 14 residues. Germline-derived CDR1 and CDR2 are MNHEY and SMNVEV (reference sequence). V was pared by 7 bases and J by 1 base, with 12 bases between.

The chain uses TRBV5-1 and TRBJ1-6; D perhaps matches TRBD1 (5 bases). The CDR3 runs to 14 residues. Looked up from germline, CDR1 is SGHRS and CDR2 is YFSETQ. V lost 5 bases and J lost 8, with 14 bases in between. The chain's CDR3 is CASSSARVDSPLHF. The CDR3 region has the DNA TGCGCCAGCAGTTCCGCCAGGGTCGATTCACCCCTCCACTTT.

The chain combines TRBV18 with TRBJ1-2; D gene ambiguous. Trimming took off 0 bases at V and 5 bases at J, with 10 bases between the two ends. There are 14 residues in the CDR3. The V gene's germline CDR1 is KGHSH and CDR2 LQKENI. The CDR3 reads CASSPPGKEYGYTF. In DNA form, the CDR3 reads TGTGCCAGCTCACCACCTGGCAAGGAGTATGGCTACACCTTC.

The V call is TRBV30, the J call TRBJ2-3; 13 bases are a match to TRBD2. The junction had 6 bases not matched to a gene; V was cut back by 0 bases and J by 6 bases. The germline CDR1 and CDR2 sequences are GTSNPN and SVGIG (reference sequence). The length of the CDR3 is 16 residues. CDR3 amino acids: CAWSVGLAGARDTQYF. The CDR3 bases are TGTGCCTGGAGTGTAGGACTAGCGGGGGCCCGGGATACGCAGTATTTT. Based on the CDR3 plus reference TRBV30 and TRBJ2-3, the full variable domain is SQTIHQWPATLVQPVGSPLSLECTVEGTSNPNLYWYRQAAGRGLQLLFYSVGIGQISSEVPQNLSASRPQDRQFILSSKKLLLSDSGFYLCAWSVGLAGARDTQYFGPGTRLTVL.

The chain links TRBV10-3 to TRBJ2-1; 7 nucleotides line up with TRBD1. The CDR3 runs to 15 residues. The V segment lost 4 bases and the J segment 8 bases; nucleotides outside the gene matches: 11. Germline lookup yields CDR1 ENHRY and CDR2 SYGVKD. CDR3 amino acids: CAISVDREVRDEQFF. In DNA, the CDR3 is TGTGCCATCAGTGTTGACAGGGAAGTAAGGGATGAGCAGTTCTTC.

The J gene is TRBJ1-4, the V gene TRBV4-2, with 7 bases that match TRBD1. Germline values: CDR1 LGHNA, CDR2 YNFKEQ. The V segment lost 3 bases and the J segment 9 bases; nucleotides outside the gene matches: 7. The length of the CDR3 is 14 residues. In DNA, the CDR3 is TGTGCCAGCAGCCAGTCTCAGGGGGTACAAAAACTGTTTTTT. Protein sequence: CASSQSQGVQKLFF.